This T cell receptor (beta chain) was recorded in a study of blood T cell repertoires in COVID-19. Study context: From the United States, Italy and Spain came samples of acute and convalescent COVID-19. T cells, B-cell-depleted T cells, or PBMCs provided the cDNA or gDNA that served as material.

As processed by the authors: Amplification from reference gene primers served as the basis for estimated nucleated cell counts. Some clones are missing from TCRdb's copy, which holds only in-frame ones; the method was immunoSEQ multiplex PCR. The V and J calls and clone size were taken over from that table, and D and trimming were inferred from the DNA. The sample lists 70,000 to 90,000 clones, nearly 90% occurring once. This clone is labeled medium-sized. Unmatched junction bases numbered 2, after V lost 2 bases and J lost 1 base. Germline CDR1 reads MGHRA; CDR2 reads YSYEKL. The length of the CDR3 is 15 residues.

The rearrangement uses TRBV4-1 and TRBJ2-7; 10 bases match TRBD1. Specimen: peripheral blood. This clonotype was sampled from a man aged 50 or older with acute or convalescent COVID-19. This CDR3 reads CASSQQDRGSYEQYF. In nucleotides, the CDR3 is TGCGCCAGCAGCCAACAGGACAGGGGGTCCTACGAGCAGTACTTC.